These T cell receptor beta chains were read from a single sample in a study of blood T cell repertoires in COVID-19. Data came from immunoSEQ multiplex PCR; TCRdb stores just in-frame clones and leaves some out. The data contain about 170,000 clones, about 87% of them singletons. What was sequenced was peripheral blood. These receptors came from a man younger than 35 with active or convalescent COVID-19. The CDR3 runs from the conserved cysteine through the conserved F or W. D genes are given only for firm matches. Not every row has a clone size; where given, it reads once, few, many or a size class.

V gene: TRBV7-7; clone size: NA; J gene: TRBJ2-2; D gene: NA; CDR3 DNA: TGTGCCAGCAGCCCGGAGCGAATCGGGGAGCTGTTTTTT; CDR3 protein: CASSPERIGELFF
V gene: TRBV27; clone size: NA; J gene: TRBJ1-5; D gene: NA; CDR3 DNA: TGTGCCAGCAGTCCAGGGGTCCCTAATCAGCCCCAGCATTTT; CDR3 protein: CASSPGVPNQPQHF
V gene: TRBV19; clone size: NA; J gene: TRBJ2-7; D gene: TRBD1; CDR3 DNA: TGTGCCAGTAGTTTGGGGGGGACAGGGGAGCAGTACTTC; CDR3 protein: CASSLGGTGEQYF
V gene: TRBV5-1; clone size: NA; J gene: TRBJ1-1; D gene: NA; CDR3 DNA: TGCGCCAGCAGCTTGGCGTCCGGGGACACTGAAGCTTTCTTT; CDR3 protein: CASSLASGDTEAFF
V gene: TRBV25-1; clone size: NA; J gene: TRBJ1-4; D gene: NA; CDR3 DNA: TGTGCCAGCAGTCCTCGTGGCCCTGAAAAACTGTTTTTT; CDR3 protein: CASSPRGPEKLFF
V gene: TRBV19; clone size: NA; J gene: TRBJ1-2; D gene: NA; CDR3 DNA: TGTGCCAGTAGTATAGTGCGCTCATATGGCTACACCTTC; CDR3 protein: CASSIVRSYGYTF
V gene: TRBV7-2; clone size: NA; J gene: TRBJ1-2; D gene: NA; CDR3 DNA: TGTGCCAGCGGCGACGGTAGGGGGTATGGCTACACCTTC; CDR3 protein: CASGDGRGYGYTF
V gene: TRBV2; clone size: NA; J gene: TRBJ2-5; D gene: NA; CDR3 DNA: TGTGCCAGCTGTGGGCTGGTCAGGTCGGGGGAGACCCAGTACTTC; CDR3 protein: CASCGLVRSGETQYF
V gene: TRBV25-1; clone size: NA; J gene: TRBJ1-1; D gene: TRBD1; CDR3 DNA: TGTGCCAGCTATGGGGTAGCCGGACAGGGGAACACTGAAGCTTTCTTT; CDR3 protein: CASYGVAGQGNTEAFF
V gene: TRBV18; clone size: NA; J gene: TRBJ1-1; D gene: NA; CDR3 DNA: TGTGCCAGCTCACCATGGGTTGGGAGGCGTTCGAACACTGAAGCTTTCTTT; CDR3 protein: CASSPWVGRRSNTEAFF
V gene: TRBV11-2; clone size: NA; J gene: TRBJ1-5; D gene: NA; CDR3 DNA: TGTGCCAGCAGCTCCTCTGGAGAGGGTTGGAATCAGCCCCAGCATTTT; CDR3 protein: CASSSSGEGWNQPQHF
V gene: TRBV7-9; clone size: NA; J gene: TRBJ2-6; D gene: NA; CDR3 DNA: TGTGCCAGCTCGGGGGACTCTGGGGCCAACGTCCTGACTTTC; CDR3 protein: CASSGDSGANVLTF
V gene: TRBV7-2; clone size: NA; J gene: TRBJ2-5; D gene: NA; CDR3 DNA: TGTGCCAGCAGCGATGTCGTGAGCGCGCAAGAGACCCAGTACTTC; CDR3 protein: CASSDVVSAQETQYF
V gene: TRBV6-5; clone size: few; J gene: TRBJ1-1; D gene: NA; CDR3 DNA: TGTGCCAGCAGAATCGTGGGGGCCCGCGAAGCTTTCTTT; CDR3 protein: CASRIVGAREAFF
V gene: TRBV2; clone size: NA; J gene: TRBJ2-3; D gene: TRBD1; CDR3 DNA: TGTGCCAGCAGCTCGCCGACGACTCAGGACAGGGGGCGAATAGATACGCAGTATTTT; CDR3 protein: CASSSPTTQDRGRIDTQYF
V gene: TRBV7-9; clone size: once; J gene: TRBJ2-1; D gene: NA; CDR3 DNA: TGTGCCAGCAGCCCCAGACAGATCGGAACCTACAATGAGCAGTTCTTC; CDR3 protein: CASSPRQIGTYNEQFF
V gene: TRBV27; clone size: once; J gene: TRBJ1-1; D gene: NA; CDR3 DNA: TGTGCCAGCAGTTCACGGGATTCGATGAACACTGAAGCTTTCTTT; CDR3 protein: CASSSRDSMNTEAFF
V gene: TRBV6-2/TRBV6-3; clone size: NA; J gene: TRBJ2-1; D gene: NA; CDR3 DNA: TGTGCCAGCAGTTATGGAGGCAATGAGCAGTTCTTC; CDR3 protein: CASSYGGNEQFF
V gene: TRBV19; clone size: NA; J gene: TRBJ2-1; D gene: NA; CDR3 DNA: TGTGCCAGTAAGGAGAGTCTCAATGGAGGTGAGCAGTTCTTC; CDR3 protein: CASKESLNGGEQFF
V gene: TRBV10-3; clone size: NA; J gene: TRBJ1-1; D gene: NA; CDR3 DNA: TGTGCCATCAGTGCACAGGGTAGGTCTGAAGCTTTCTTT; CDR3 protein: CAISAQGRSEAFF
V gene: TRBV2; clone size: NA; J gene: TRBJ1-1; D gene: NA; CDR3 DNA: TGTGCCAGCAGTATCAGGAACACTGAAGCTTTCTTT; CDR3 protein: CASSIRNTEAFF
V gene: TRBV5-1; clone size: few; J gene: TRBJ2-1; D gene: TRBD2; CDR3 DNA: TGCGCCAGCAGCTTGGTTTCTAGCGGGGGATACAATGAGCAGTTCTTC; CDR3 protein: CASSLVSSGGYNEQFF
V gene: TRBV19; clone size: few; J gene: TRBJ2-7; D gene: NA; CDR3 DNA: TGTGCCAGTAGTATAGTGGTGGCGGGGGAGCAGTACTTC; CDR3 protein: CASSIVVAGEQYF
V gene: TRBV19; clone size: NA; J gene: TRBJ1-6; D gene: NA; CDR3 DNA: TGTGCCAGTAGTACCCCGGGATCACCCCTCCACTTT; CDR3 protein: CASSTPGSPLHF
V gene: TRBV5-1; clone size: few; J gene: TRBJ1-6; D gene: NA; CDR3 DNA: TGCGCCAGCGATGAGACAGGAAATAATTCACCCCTCCACTTT; CDR3 protein: CASDETGNNSPLHF
V gene: TRBV4-2; clone size: few; J gene: TRBJ2-7; D gene: TRBD2; CDR3 DNA: TGTGCCAGCAGCCCAGGACCTAGCGGGGGCACCTACGAGCAGTACTTC; CDR3 protein: CASSPGPSGGTYEQYF
V gene: TRBV23-1; clone size: few; J gene: TRBJ2-7; D gene: TRBD1; CDR3 DNA: TGCGCCAGCAGTCAACTCTTCGACAGGGCAACCTACGAGCAGTACTTC; CDR3 protein: CASSQLFDRATYEQYF
V gene: TRBV9; clone size: NA; J gene: TRBJ1-1; D gene: NA; CDR3 DNA: TGTGCCAGCAAACCCGGACAGATGAACACTGAAGCTTTCTTT; CDR3 protein: CASKPGQMNTEAFF
V gene: TRBV25-1; clone size: NA; J gene: TRBJ2-1; D gene: NA; CDR3 DNA: TGTGCCAGCAGTGAATCCGGGAGAGGCTACAATGAGCAGTTCTTC; CDR3 protein: CASSESGRGYNEQFF
V gene: TRBV5-4; clone size: NA; J gene: TRBJ2-7; D gene: NA; CDR3 DNA: TGTGCCAGCAGCCGTAGCGTAAGCTACGAGCAGTACTTC; CDR3 protein: CASSRSVSYEQYF
V gene: TRBV7-8; clone size: NA; J gene: TRBJ2-7; D gene: NA; CDR3 DNA: TGTGCCAGCAGCCTGAGACAGTCTGCCTACGAGCAGTACTTC; CDR3 protein: CASSLRQSAYEQYF
V gene: TRBV10-3; clone size: NA; J gene: TRBJ2-3; D gene: NA; CDR3 DNA: TGTGCCATCAGTGAGTCTAGGGGCAGAGGCCCGGCAGATACGCAGTATTTT; CDR3 protein: CAISESRGRGPADTQYF
V gene: TRBV27; clone size: NA; J gene: TRBJ1-2; D gene: NA; CDR3 DNA: TGTGCCAGCAGTTTAAGGCGTCAGGGTCAGGGCTACACCTTC; CDR3 protein: CASSLRRQGQGYTF